The entry that follows covers one TCR beta chain sequence. Antigen: not known. The germline V gene has CDR1 MGHRA and CDR2 YSYEKL. The J segment lost 4 bases and the V segment lost 2 bases, leaving 5 bases of the junction unmatched. The CDR3 is 15 residues long. The data stem from a study of shared clonotypes between healthy human individuals. The study's findings and limits: Larger estimated richness was generally seen in naive subsets than in memory subsets. An expected dependence of interdonor clonotype sharing on sequencing depth was noted.

Sequencing was performed with immunoSEQ multiplex PCR; in TCRdb, only in-frame clones are kept and a portion is missing. The table lists some 1,600,000 clones, approximately 98% of them singletons. Partitioning of CD4+ cells yielded a CD45RA+ naive subset and a CD45RA-negative memory subset. The rearrangement links TRBV4-1 to TRBJ2-1; 7 positions match TRBD2. This clonotype was sampled from a man aged 30 to 45 in good health. The material sequenced was naive CD4+ T cells sorted from blood. The sample's subset: CD45RA+ positively selected. CDR3 sequence reads: CASSQMGLKYNEQFF. The CDR3 DNA reads as TGCGCCAGCAGCCAAATGGGACTAAAATACAATGAGCAGTTCTTC.